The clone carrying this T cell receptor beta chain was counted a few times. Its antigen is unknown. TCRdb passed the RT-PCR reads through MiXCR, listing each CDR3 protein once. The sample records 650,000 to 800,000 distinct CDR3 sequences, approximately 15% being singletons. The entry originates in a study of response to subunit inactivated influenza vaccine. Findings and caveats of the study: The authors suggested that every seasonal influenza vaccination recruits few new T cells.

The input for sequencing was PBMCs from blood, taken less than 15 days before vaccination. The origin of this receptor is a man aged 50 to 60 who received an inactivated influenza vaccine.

CDR3 amino acids: CASRLGRDRLNYGYTF. Here the CDR3 DNA reads TGTGCCAGCAGACTCGGCCGGGACAGGTTAAACTATGGCTACACCTTC. The chain links TRBV12-3 or TRBV12-4 to TRBJ1-2; 8 bases map to TRBD1. This CDR3 contains 16 residues. J lost 2 bases, V lost 6 bases, and 11 bases had no gene match.